This TCR beta chain came from a study of blood T cell repertoires in COVID-19. Across the whole study: Samples taken during acute and convalescent COVID-19 were collected in the United States, Italy and Spain. The cDNA or gDNA used as material had been derived from T cells, B-cell-depleted T cells, or PBMCs.

Produced via immunoSEQ multiplex PCR; TCRdb's table is partial and in-frame only. The sample contains about 400,000 clones, approximately 88% of which appear only once. The receptor comes from a woman in her thirties or forties with acute COVID-19. The specimen was PBMCs or T cells enriched from blood (not recorded which).

CDR3 sequence (DNA): TGTGCCAGTACCGGCCGGGACTCCTACGATGAAGCTTTCTTT. This encodes CASTGRDSYDEAFF. The J gene is TRBJ1-1, the V gene TRBV19, with a possible D match to TRBD1 (5 bases). CDR3 size: 14 residues. Germline V gene data show CDR1 as LNHDA and CDR2 as SQIVND (reference sequence). The ends were cut back, 7 bases at V and 7 bases at J, with 19 bases in the middle.